Detailed here is one T cell receptor beta chain. This clone occurred a few times. Its antigen has not been determined. There are no base qualities to consult, and no much larger clone falls within one base. The CDR3 spans 13 residues, from the cysteine through the phenylalanine. The read is trimmed to its CDR3 DNA, 39 bases read in frame from base 1. Trimming at the junction amounts to 4 bases on V and 11 bases on J, and the germline ends lie 12 bases apart. CDR1 and CDR2 are read off the germline V gene as MNHEY and SVGAGI. The receptor library was made with the immunoSEQ multiplex PCR assay. TCRdb re-hosts the immuneACCESS table, in-frame sequences only. Its copies lack some clones; in the studies checked, an unresolved V gene accounts for under half of them, and the cause for the rest is not known. For this sample the table gives 11,000 to 15,000 clones, of which about 75% were detected only once. Jointly, the top ten make up about 7.2% of the sample.

The sample is drawn from a study of tumour-infiltrating T cells in Burkitt lymphoma (TCRdb year 2020). General notes on the study: TCR repertoire data were correlated with clinical outcome; productive clonality predicted overall and progression-free survival, independent of established prognosticators including age at diagnosis.

The sequenced material came from tumor tissue. The rearrangement combines TRBV6-5 with TRBJ2-6, with TRBD2 tentatively as D gene (5 bases match). The sequence was collected from a human donor with diffuse large B-cell lymphoma. The DNA sequence is TGTGCCAGCAGTTCGGGGTTGTTTTACGTCCTGACTTTC. Translated, this is CASSSGLFYVLTF.